Detailed here is one T cell receptor (beta chain). The authors' processing: Reference gene primer amplification in the assay estimated nucleated cell counts. Clones were sequenced by immunoSEQ multiplex PCR, and TCRdb holds only the in-frame ones, with some missing. V and J calls and clone size are as listed in that table; D and trimming were resolved from the DNA. Of 250,000 to 350,000 clones listed, roughly 85% are singletons. The sample originates from a study of blood T cell repertoires in COVID-19. Study-level information: Researchers got acute and convalescent COVID-19 samples from the United States, Italy and Spain.

The CDR3 loop spans 16 amino acids. Germline loops: CDR1 LGHNA, CDR2 YNFKEQ. The junction had 4 bases not matched to a gene; V was cut back by 0 bases and J by 3 bases. Participant-given clinical history determined each cohort assignment. This receptor was identified in a woman between 45 and 65 years old who had recovered from COVID-19. Sequenced material: PBMCs or T cells enriched from blood (not recorded which). The rearrangement joins TRBV4-2 to TRBJ1-5; 8 bases match TRBD1. Here the CDR3 DNA reads TGTGCCAGCAGCCAAGACGACAGGGGCGACAATCAGCCCCAGCATTTT. Its protein product is CASSQDDRGDNQPQHF.